The sample holds many counts of the clone carrying this TCR beta chain. The data stem from a study of CD8 T cells in ankylosing spondylitis. TCRdb fed the 5' RACE reads into MiXCR, producing one record per CDR3 protein. The data show around 230,000 distinct CDR3 sequences, 8% to 10% seen once. The sequenced material came from blood, either unsorted or a sorted T cell fraction (not recorded which). This sequence was found in a female donor with ankylosing spondylitis or in good health (not recorded which).

The chain's CDR3 is CASSLDHQPQHF. In DNA form, the CDR3 reads TGTGCCAGCAGCTTAGATCACCAGCCCCAGCATTTT. The chain joins TRBV7-9 to TRBJ1-5; D is undetermined. Per the germline V gene, CDR1 is SEHNR and CDR2 is FQNEAQ (reference sequence). Trimming removed 1 base at V and 7 bases at J, with 5 bases between. CDR3 length: 12 residues.